The rows below give T cell receptor beta chains drawn from one sample of a study of cytomegalovirus exposure and HLA in healthy donors. The protocol was immunoSEQ multiplex PCR, while the TCRdb copy is restricted to in-frame clones and leaves out a portion. Among around 94,000 clones listed, 78% were seen once. Material: PBMCs. The receptors here all came from a male donor in good health and CMV-seropositive. Both conserved end residues are part of each CDR3. The order of the fields is CDR3 length, V gene, D gene, clone size, J gene, CDR3 protein, CDR3 DNA. A D gene is named only where the DNA matches it firmly. Clone size, where shown, is once, few, many, or a class for clones that have expanded.

CDR3 length: 15
V gene: TRBV25-1
D gene: NA
clone size: few
J gene: TRBJ2-6
CDR3 protein: CASSGSEPGANVLTF
CDR3 DNA: TGTGCCAGCAGTGGATCAGAACCCGGGGCCAACGTCCTGACTTTC

CDR3 length: 14
V gene: TRBV6-1
D gene: NA
clone size: NA
J gene: TRBJ1-4
CDR3 protein: CASRDLNRDRELFF
CDR3 DNA: TGTGCCAGCAGGGATTTAAACAGGGACCGAGAACTGTTTTTT

CDR3 length: 14
V gene: TRBV19
D gene: NA
clone size: once
J gene: TRBJ1-5
CDR3 protein: CASSIRGSNQPQHF
CDR3 DNA: TGTGCCAGTAGTATAAGAGGAAGCAATCAGCCCCAGCATTTT

CDR3 length: 18
V gene: TRBV28
D gene: NA
clone size: NA
J gene: TRBJ1-4
CDR3 protein: CASSLYPDSPATNEKLFF
CDR3 DNA: TGTGCCAGCAGTTTATACCCGGACAGCCCCGCAACTAATGAAAAACTGTTTTTT

CDR3 length: 17
V gene: TRBV5-1
D gene: NA
clone size: once
J gene: TRBJ2-2
CDR3 protein: CASSSRLTGANTGELFF
CDR3 DNA: TGCGCCAGCAGCTCCCGCCTGACAGGCGCGAACACCGGGGAGCTGTTTTTT

CDR3 length: 15
V gene: TRBV18
D gene: NA
clone size: NA
J gene: TRBJ1-1
CDR3 protein: CASSPPTGSWTEAFF
CDR3 DNA: TGTGCCAGCTCACCACCGACAGGTTCCTGGACTGAAGCTTTCTTT

CDR3 length: 15
V gene: TRBV6-1
D gene: NA
clone size: NA
J gene: TRBJ2-6
CDR3 protein: CASKSGGSGANVLTF
CDR3 DNA: TGTGCCAGCAAATCTGGCGGCTCTGGGGCCAACGTCCTGACTTTC

CDR3 length: 14
V gene: TRBV5-4
D gene: NA
clone size: NA
J gene: TRBJ1-4
CDR3 protein: CASSPTPPGEKLFF
CDR3 DNA: TGTGCCAGCAGTCCGACTCCCCCCGGGGAAAAACTGTTTTTT

CDR3 length: 15
V gene: TRBV7-6
D gene: TRBD1
clone size: NA
J gene: TRBJ1-4
CDR3 protein: CASRAPGGHNEKLFF
CDR3 DNA: TGTGCCAGCAGGGCGCCAGGGGGGCATAATGAAAAACTGTTTTTT

CDR3 length: 14
V gene: TRBV29-1
D gene: NA
clone size: once
J gene: TRBJ2-5
CDR3 protein: CSPTTDRGQETQYF
CDR3 DNA: TGCAGCCCAACGACAGATAGGGGGCAAGAGACCCAGTACTTC

CDR3 length: 15
V gene: TRBV19
D gene: TRBD1
clone size: NA
J gene: TRBJ1-5
CDR3 protein: CASSKGQGNNQPQHF
CDR3 DNA: TGTGCCAGTAGTAAGGGACAGGGGAACAATCAGCCCCAGCATTTT

CDR3 length: 12
V gene: TRBV7-3
D gene: NA
clone size: NA
J gene: TRBJ2-5
CDR3 protein: CASSLIGGPQYF
CDR3 DNA: TGTGCCAGCAGTTTGATTGGGGGCCCCCAGTACTTC

CDR3 length: 13
V gene: TRBV13
D gene: NA
clone size: NA
J gene: TRBJ2-1
CDR3 protein: CASSFEGRNEQFF
CDR3 DNA: TGTGCCAGCAGCTTTGAGGGGAGGAATGAGCAGTTCTTC

CDR3 length: 15
V gene: TRBV5-4
D gene: NA
clone size: NA
J gene: TRBJ2-5
CDR3 protein: CASSLGGQSQETQYF
CDR3 DNA: TGTGCCAGCAGCTTGGGGGGGCAGTCCCAAGAGACCCAGTACTTC

CDR3 length: 15
V gene: TRBV2
D gene: NA
clone size: once
J gene: TRBJ2-2
CDR3 protein: CASLPTYRNTGELFF
CDR3 DNA: TGTGCCAGCCTCCCCACGTATAGAAACACCGGGGAGCTGTTTTTT